A selection of T cell receptor beta chains follows, all from one sample in a study of shared clonotypes between healthy human individuals. Assay: immunoSEQ multiplex PCR; the TCRdb copy retains only in-frame clones and omits some. The sample lists roughly 1,100,000 clones; more than 60% were seen once. The sequencing sample was made of memory CD4+ T cells sorted from blood. Every receptor here comes from a man aged 18 to 35 in good health. CDR3s include the opening cysteine and the closing phenylalanine or tryptophan. Fields, in order: D gene, clone size, J gene, V gene, CDR3 protein, CDR3 DNA. The D gene is left open where the match is weak. Expanded clones are given a class, and other clones once, few, many or no size at all.

D gene: TRBD1; clone size: .; J gene: TRBJ1-3; V gene: TRBV2; CDR3 protein: CASRPPGQGTFSGNTIYF; CDR3 DNA: TGTGCCAGCAGGCCTCCGGGACAGGGTACTTTTTCTGGAAACACCATATATTTT
D gene: TRBD1; clone size: .; J gene: TRBJ1-2; V gene: TRBV5-1; CDR3 protein: CASSRSTGDYGYTF; CDR3 DNA: TGCGCCAGCAGCCGTTCGACAGGGGACTATGGCTACACCTTC
D gene: .; clone size: .; J gene: TRBJ1-2; V gene: TRBV30; CDR3 protein: CAWSPRDRRGRGYTF; CDR3 DNA: TGTGCCTGGAGCCCTCGAGACAGGAGGGGAAGAGGCTACACCTTC
D gene: .; clone size: .; J gene: TRBJ1-6; V gene: TRBV6-5; CDR3 protein: CASSYVSGTYNSPLHF; CDR3 DNA: TGTGCCAGCAGTTACGTTTCGGGGACCTATAATTCACCCCTCCACTTT
D gene: .; clone size: few; J gene: TRBJ2-5; V gene: TRBV18; CDR3 protein: CASSVRGSETQYF; CDR3 DNA: TGTGCCAGCTCGGTACGTGGGTCGGAGACCCAGTACTTC
D gene: .; clone size: few; J gene: TRBJ1-6; V gene: TRBV18; CDR3 protein: CASSRTSQDNSPLHF; CDR3 DNA: TGTGCCAGCTCCCGTACTAGCCAAGATAATTCACCCCTCCACTTT
D gene: .; clone size: .; J gene: TRBJ1-1; V gene: TRBV27; CDR3 protein: CASSFGTMNTEAFF; CDR3 DNA: TGTGCCAGCAGTTTCGGGACAATGAACACTGAAGCTTTCTTT
D gene: TRBD1; clone size: .; J gene: TRBJ2-7; V gene: TRBV18; CDR3 protein: CASSLPGQGAKEQYF; CDR3 DNA: TGTGCCAGCTCACTGCCGGGACAGGGGGCTAAGGAGCAGTACTTC
D gene: .; clone size: .; J gene: TRBJ2-3; V gene: TRBV11-2; CDR3 protein: CASSQKQGGSTDTQYF; CDR3 DNA: TGTGCCAGCAGCCAAAAACAGGGAGGGAGCACAGATACGCAGTATTTT
D gene: TRBD1; clone size: .; J gene: TRBJ1-4; V gene: TRBV6-1; CDR3 protein: CASTPGQGQKLFF; CDR3 DNA: TGTGCCAGCACTCCGGGACAGGGGCAAAAACTGTTTTTT
D gene: .; clone size: few; J gene: TRBJ1-6; V gene: TRBV25-1; CDR3 protein: CASSDRQGYNSPLHF; CDR3 DNA: TGTGCCAGCAGTGATCGTCAGGGTTACAATTCACCCCTCCACTTT
D gene: TRBD1; clone size: .; J gene: TRBJ1-2; V gene: TRBV7-3; CDR3 protein: CASSLYSPFQGVDGYTF; CDR3 DNA: TGTGCCAGCAGCTTATATTCCCCCTTTCAGGGGGTGGATGGCTACACCTTC
D gene: .; clone size: .; J gene: TRBJ2-4; V gene: TRBV7-9; CDR3 protein: CASSHDWIAKNIQYF; CDR3 DNA: TGTGCCAGCAGCCACGACTGGATAGCCAAAAACATTCAGTACTTC
D gene: TRBD1; clone size: .; J gene: TRBJ2-5; V gene: TRBV6-1; CDR3 protein: CASNRDRAQETQYF; CDR3 DNA: TGTGCCAGCAACCGGGACAGGGCTCAAGAGACCCAGTACTTC
D gene: .; clone size: .; J gene: TRBJ2-3; V gene: TRBV5-5; CDR3 protein: CASSLGGPSTDTQYF; CDR3 DNA: TGTGCCAGCAGCTTGGGGGGGCCAAGCACAGATACGCAGTATTTT
D gene: TRBD1; clone size: once; J gene: TRBJ2-6; V gene: TRBV6-5; CDR3 protein: CASSLTGVGANVLTF; CDR3 DNA: TGTGCCAGCAGTCTAACAGGGGTTGGGGCCAACGTCCTGACTTTC
D gene: TRBD2; clone size: .; J gene: TRBJ2-7; V gene: TRBV4-1; CDR3 protein: CASSHDYERGGSYEQYF; CDR3 DNA: TGCGCCAGCAGCCACGATTATGAGCGGGGGGGGTCCTACGAGCAGTACTTC
D gene: TRBD2; clone size: .; J gene: TRBJ2-4; V gene: TRBV4-1; CDR3 protein: CASSQEAGGLPAKNIQYF; CDR3 DNA: TGCGCCAGCAGCCAAGAAGCGGGAGGCCTTCCAGCCAAAAACATTCAGTACTTC
D gene: .; clone size: .; J gene: TRBJ2-7; V gene: TRBV5-1; CDR3 protein: CASRRTGYEQYF; CDR3 DNA: TGCGCCAGCAGAAGAACTGGCTACGAGCAGTACTTC
D gene: .; clone size: .; J gene: TRBJ2-7; V gene: TRBV20-1; CDR3 protein: CSARALDEQYF; CDR3 DNA: TGCAGTGCTAGGGCTCTGGACGAGCAGTACTTC
D gene: .; clone size: .; J gene: TRBJ1-1; V gene: TRBV27; CDR3 protein: CASNSDRKNTEAFF; CDR3 DNA: TGTGCCAGCAACTCCGACAGGAAGAACACTGAAGCTTTCTTT
D gene: .; clone size: .; J gene: TRBJ1-2; V gene: TRBV29-1; CDR3 protein: CSVEQTLGRTF; CDR3 DNA: TGCAGCGTTGAACAAACCCTGGGACGGACCTTC
D gene: TRBD2; clone size: .; J gene: TRBJ2-5; V gene: TRBV5-4; CDR3 protein: CASSLYQWGGAGVYQETQYF; CDR3 DNA: TGTGCCAGCAGCTTGTATCAGTGGGGTGGGGCGGGAGTATACCAAGAGACCCAGTACTTC
D gene: .; clone size: .; J gene: TRBJ1-2; V gene: TRBV2; CDR3 protein: CASSGTGPYYGYTF; CDR3 DNA: TGTGCCAGCAGTGGGACGGGCCCTTACTATGGCTACACCTTC
D gene: TRBD1; clone size: .; J gene: TRBJ2-1; V gene: TRBV6-4; CDR3 protein: CASSGDRGGLFF; CDR3 DNA: TGTGCCAGCAGTGGCGACAGGGGAGGACTGTTCTTC
D gene: TRBD1; clone size: .; J gene: TRBJ1-6; V gene: TRBV5-1; CDR3 protein: CASSPGEVNRGKNSPLHF; CDR3 DNA: TGCGCCAGCAGCCCGGGGGAAGTTAACAGGGGGAAGAATTCACCCCTCCACTTT
D gene: TRBD2; clone size: .; J gene: TRBJ2-1; V gene: TRBV6-5; CDR3 protein: CASSAGEPKDNEQFF; CDR3 DNA: TGTGCCAGCAGTGCGGGAGAGCCGAAGGACAATGAGCAGTTCTTC
D gene: .; clone size: once; J gene: TRBJ2-6; V gene: TRBV28; CDR3 protein: CASSFQSSSSGANVLTF; CDR3 DNA: TGTGCCAGCAGTTTTCAGAGTTCGAGCTCTGGGGCCAACGTCCTGACTTTC
D gene: .; clone size: .; J gene: TRBJ2-1; V gene: TRBV28; CDR3 protein: CASSLSVPGAYNEQFF; CDR3 DNA: TGTGCCAGCTCCCTATCCGTCCCGGGGGCCTACAATGAGCAGTTCTTC
D gene: TRBD1; clone size: .; J gene: TRBJ2-7; V gene: TRBV6-5; CDR3 protein: CASRRGTASYEQYF; CDR3 DNA: TGTGCCAGCAGAAGGGGGACAGCCTCCTACGAGCAGTACTTC
D gene: .; clone size: .; J gene: TRBJ1-6; V gene: TRBV2; CDR3 protein: CASSESGDSPLHF; CDR3 DNA: TGTGCCAGCAGTGAGAGCGGGGATTCACCCCTCCACTTT
D gene: .; clone size: .; J gene: TRBJ1-6; V gene: TRBV9; CDR3 protein: CASSVASINSPLHF; CDR3 DNA: TGTGCCAGCAGCGTAGCCAGTATAAATTCACCCCTCCACTTT
D gene: .; clone size: .; J gene: TRBJ2-2; V gene: TRBV19; CDR3 protein: CASMAGLVTGELFF; CDR3 DNA: TGTGCCAGTATGGCCGGACTTGTCACCGGGGAGCTGTTTTTT
D gene: TRBD2; clone size: .; J gene: TRBJ2-1; V gene: TRBV4-3; CDR3 protein: CASSGVAGVNEQFF; CDR3 DNA: TGCGCCAGCAGTGGGGTAGCGGGTGTCAATGAGCAGTTCTTC
D gene: .; clone size: .; J gene: TRBJ2-5; V gene: TRBV6-5; CDR3 protein: CASSLEETQYF; CDR3 DNA: TGTGCCAGCAGTTTGGAAGAGACCCAGTACTTC
D gene: .; clone size: .; J gene: TRBJ1-3; V gene: TRBV7-2; CDR3 protein: CASSSGPGNTIYF; CDR3 DNA: TGTGCCAGCAGCTCCGGCCCTGGAAACACCATATATTTT
D gene: TRBD1; clone size: many; J gene: TRBJ1-6; V gene: TRBV30; CDR3 protein: CAWSSTGTGSNSPLHF; CDR3 DNA: TGTGCCTGGAGTTCCACCGGGACAGGTAGCAATTCACCCCTCCACTTT
D gene: TRBD2; clone size: .; J gene: TRBJ2-1; V gene: TRBV5-1; CDR3 protein: CASFPNSGRDGQFF; CDR3 DNA: TGCGCCAGCTTCCCGAATAGCGGGAGAGACGGGCAGTTCTTC
D gene: .; clone size: .; J gene: TRBJ2-2; V gene: TRBV15; CDR3 protein: CATSRFRATGELFF; CDR3 DNA: TGTGCCACCAGCAGGTTCAGAGCCACCGGGGAGCTGTTTTTT
D gene: .; clone size: .; J gene: TRBJ2-7; V gene: TRBV30; CDR3 protein: CALGQNYEQYF; CDR3 DNA: TGTGCCTTAGGACAGAACTACGAGCAGTACTTC
D gene: .; clone size: .; J gene: TRBJ1-6; V gene: TRBV19; CDR3 protein: CASSAGFPSSSYNSPLHF; CDR3 DNA: TGTGCCAGTAGCGCCGGGTTCCCATCCAGCTCCTATAATTCACCCCTCCACTTT
D gene: TRBD1; clone size: .; J gene: TRBJ1-1; V gene: TRBV28; CDR3 protein: CASSTGGQTEAFF; CDR3 DNA: TGTGCCAGCAGTACAGGGGGCCAGACTGAAGCTTTCTTT
D gene: TRBD1; clone size: .; J gene: TRBJ1-1; V gene: TRBV5-1; CDR3 protein: CASSPETGTNTEAFF; CDR3 DNA: TGCGCCAGCAGCCCGGAGACAGGGACGAACACTGAAGCTTTCTTT
D gene: .; clone size: few; J gene: TRBJ2-6; V gene: TRBV18; CDR3 protein: CASSPPNKRTSGANVLTF; CDR3 DNA: TGTGCCAGCTCACCACCTAATAAAAGAACTTCTGGGGCCAACGTCCTGACTTTC
D gene: TRBD2; clone size: .; J gene: TRBJ2-5; V gene: TRBV5-1; CDR3 protein: CASSLGAGVYETQYF; CDR3 DNA: TGCGCCAGCAGCTTGGGAGCGGGAGTCTATGAGACCCAGTACTTC
D gene: .; clone size: once; J gene: TRBJ1-1; V gene: TRBV7-2; CDR3 protein: CASSLGRASTEAFF; CDR3 DNA: TGTGCCAGCAGCTTAGGGCGAGCGAGCACTGAAGCTTTCTTT
D gene: .; clone size: .; J gene: TRBJ2-4; V gene: TRBV27; CDR3 protein: CASRGDTNFKNIQYF; CDR3 DNA: TGTGCCAGCAGGGGGGACACAAATTTCAAAAACATTCAGTACTTC
D gene: .; clone size: .; J gene: TRBJ2-3; V gene: TRBV5-1; CDR3 protein: CASRAGTFTDTQYF; CDR3 DNA: TGCGCCAGCAGGGCGGGGACGTTCACAGATACGCAGTATTTT
D gene: .; clone size: .; J gene: TRBJ2-2; V gene: TRBV5-5; CDR3 protein: CASSWGTTNTGELFF; CDR3 DNA: TGTGCCAGCAGCTGGGGGACAACGAACACCGGGGAGCTGTTTTTT
D gene: TRBD1; clone size: .; J gene: TRBJ2-3; V gene: TRBV12-5; CDR3 protein: CASGSGTGGTDTQYF; CDR3 DNA: TGTGCTAGTGGTTCCGGGACAGGGGGCACAGATACGCAGTATTTT